Listed below are T cell receptor beta chains from one sample, sequenced in a study of STAT5B mutations in CD4+ large granular lymphocyte leukemia. Here immunoSEQ multiplex PCR was the method, and the copy in TCRdb shows in-frame clones only, minus some. This table has approximately 31,000 clones, roughly 70% appearing once. The sequenced sample consisted of CD4+ T cells from blood buffy coats. The receptors originated from a human donor in good health. CDR3s include the opening cysteine and the closing phenylalanine or tryptophan. A D gene is named only where the DNA matches it firmly.

j_call	cdr3_length	d_call	v_call	cdr3_aa
TRBJ2-2	18	.	TRBV9	CASTLPLGGSGSTGELFF
TRBJ1-4	14	.	TRBV19	CASSIPEGGQKLFF
TRBJ1-2	14	TRBD1	TRBV19	CASSQRGQGYGYTF
TRBJ1-5	16	TRBD1	TRBV28	CASRHNTGGWDQPQHF
TRBJ2-2	14	.	TRBV6-1	CASRAFANTGELFF
TRBJ2-1	16	TRBD1	TRBV6-1	CASSEGTGGSYNEQFF
TRBJ2-7	15	TRBD2	TRBV5-4	CASSLASGEQYEQYF
TRBJ1-1	13	.	TRBV7-2	CASSLARETEAFF
TRBJ2-3	15	.	TRBV14	CASSQGFRGTDTQYF
TRBJ1-4	16	.	TRBV4-1	CASSQAPLVTNEKLFF
TRBJ1-1	14	.	TRBV6-5	CASTPGRGNTEAFF
TRBJ2-5	15	TRBD1	TRBV4-1	CASKRTGFGGETQYF
TRBJ1-4	16	.	TRBV5-6	CASSRGGGALEEKLFF
TRBJ2-1	16	.	TRBV11-3	CASSRDPSVVYNEQFF
TRBJ2-1	14	.	TRBV18	CASSPADAYNEQFF
TRBJ2-1	11	.	TRBV19	CPTDGPNEQFF
TRBJ1-1	15	.	TRBV9	CASSGVSGWNTEAFF
TRBJ1-5	12	.	TRBV27	CASRTGNQPQHF
TRBJ1-2	15	.	TRBV28	CASIPTGLTLRGYTF
TRBJ1-1	12	TRBD1	TRBV6-5	CASRIQGGWAFF
TRBJ2-7	13	TRBD2	TRBV5-1	CASSLSGNYEQYF
TRBJ2-7	13	.	TRBV6-5	CASTKGSVRGLYF
TRBJ2-5	14	.	TRBV7-9	CASRRTPPQETQYF
TRBJ2-2	14	.	TRBV5-5	CASILGGMTGELFF
TRBJ1-3	14	.	TRBV5-1	CASSLVGSGNTIYF
TRBJ1-5	19	.	TRBV5-8	CASSLLLTGGGFVGQPQHF
TRBJ1-3	14	.	TRBV5-5	CASSFGGNGNTIYF
TRBJ1-5	13	.	TRBV28	CASSPTRNQPQHF
TRBJ2-3	15	TRBD2	TRBV5-1	CASSRLAGLTDTQYF
TRBJ1-4	16	.	TRBV11-2	CASSRHARSENEKLFF
TRBJ2-5	17	TRBD2	TRBV5-8	CASSLGLAGGPEETQYF
TRBJ1-2	16	TRBD1	TRBV2	CASSPNRDRGEYGYTF
TRBJ1-5	12	.	TRBV19	CASRAIGQVRHF
TRBJ2-1	17	.	TRBV5-1	CASSSRSRGLDYNEQFF
TRBJ1-1	19	.	TRBV19	CASSPRGILALAGGTEAFF
TRBJ2-3	14	TRBD2	TRBV7-2	CASSSTSSGATQYF
TRBJ2-2	15	TRBD1	TRBV6-1	CASQAGTGNTGELFF
TRBJ1-2	17	TRBD1	TRBV10-3	CAISDPRDRGLNYGYTF
TRBJ1-3	15	.	TRBV19	CASTKGHREGNTIYF
.	15	TRBD1	TRBV28	CASSPHPDRAYEQYF
TRBJ1-1	12	.	TRBV4-2	CASSPSKGEAFF
TRBJ1-1	15	.	TRBV5-1	CASSLAVPQTTEAFF
TRBJ1-1	15	TRBD1	TRBV11-3	CASSHRTGLNTEAFF
TRBJ1-1	15	.	TRBV7-2	CASSLDGSVNTEAFF
TRBJ2-1	11	.	TRBV20-1	CSGRTYNEQFF